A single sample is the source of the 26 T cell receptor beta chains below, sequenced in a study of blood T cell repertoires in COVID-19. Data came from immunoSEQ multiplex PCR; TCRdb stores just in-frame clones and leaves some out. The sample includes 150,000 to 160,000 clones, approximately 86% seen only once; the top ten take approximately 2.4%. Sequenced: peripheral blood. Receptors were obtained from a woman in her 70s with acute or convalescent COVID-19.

The CDR3 protein is CASSFRERGEQYF. The CDR3 nucleotides are TGTGCCAGCAGTTTCCGCGAACGTGGCGAGCAGTACTTC. The gene calls are TRBV27 and TRBJ2-7; D not certain. V lost 3 bases and J 6 bases, leaving 12 bases between the germline ends. The CDR3 totals 13 residues. From germline, CDR1 is MNHEY and CDR2 SMNVEV (reference sequence).

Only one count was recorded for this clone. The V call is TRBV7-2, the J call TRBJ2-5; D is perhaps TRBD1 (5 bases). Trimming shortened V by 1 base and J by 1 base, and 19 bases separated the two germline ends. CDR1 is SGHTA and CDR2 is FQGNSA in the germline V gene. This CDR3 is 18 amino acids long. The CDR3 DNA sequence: TGTGCCAGCAGCTTAGTCGGCCAGCAGGGTAGGCCCCAAGAGACCCAGTACTTC. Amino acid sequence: CASSLVGQQGRPQETQYF.

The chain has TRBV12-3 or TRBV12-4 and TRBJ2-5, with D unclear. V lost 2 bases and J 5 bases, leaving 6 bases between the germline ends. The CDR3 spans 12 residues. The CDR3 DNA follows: TGTGCCAGCAGTTTACTATCTGAGACCCAGTACTTC. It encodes CASSLLSETQYF.

The chain's CDR3 is CASSRNQGEQFF. CDR3 in DNA: TGTGCCAGCAGCCGAAACCAGGGTGAGCAGTTCTTC. V and J are TRBV9 and TRBJ2-1, with D perhaps TRBD1 (5 bases). Germline lookup yields CDR1 SGDLS and CDR2 YYNGEE. The CDR3 covers 12 residues. V lost 4 bases and J 9 bases, leaving 11 bases between the germline ends.

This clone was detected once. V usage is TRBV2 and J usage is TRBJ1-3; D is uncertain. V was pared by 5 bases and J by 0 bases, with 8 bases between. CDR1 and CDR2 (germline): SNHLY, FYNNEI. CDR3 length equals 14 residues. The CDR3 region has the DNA TGTGCCAGCAGTCGGGGTGCCTCTGGAAACACCATATATTTT. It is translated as CASSRGASGNTIYF.

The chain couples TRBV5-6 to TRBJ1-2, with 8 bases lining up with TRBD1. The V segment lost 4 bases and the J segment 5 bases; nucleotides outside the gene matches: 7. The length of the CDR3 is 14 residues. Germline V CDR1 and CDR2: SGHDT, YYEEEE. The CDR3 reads CASSSQGARYGYTF. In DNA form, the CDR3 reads TGTGCCAGCAGCAGTCAGGGGGCGCGGTATGGCTACACCTTC.

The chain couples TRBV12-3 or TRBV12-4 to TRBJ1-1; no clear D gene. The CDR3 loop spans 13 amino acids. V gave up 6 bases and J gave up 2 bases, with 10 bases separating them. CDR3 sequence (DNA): TGTGCCAGCAGGAGGAACACTAACACTGAAGCTTTCTTT. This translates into CASRRNTNTEAFF.

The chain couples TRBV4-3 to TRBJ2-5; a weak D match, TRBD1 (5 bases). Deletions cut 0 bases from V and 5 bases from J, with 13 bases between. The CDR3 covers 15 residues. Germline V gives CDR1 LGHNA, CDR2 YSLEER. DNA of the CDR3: TGCGCCAGCAGCCAAGAGTGGGCAGGGTGGGAGACCCAGTACTTC. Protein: CASSQEWAGWETQYF.

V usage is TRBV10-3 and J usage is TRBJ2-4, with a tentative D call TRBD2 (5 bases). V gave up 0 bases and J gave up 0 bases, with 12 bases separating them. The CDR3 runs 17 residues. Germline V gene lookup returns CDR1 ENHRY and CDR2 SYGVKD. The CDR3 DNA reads TGTGCCATCAGTGAGTCGAGCGGATTGGTAGCCAAAAACATTCAGTACTTC. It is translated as CAISESSGLVAKNIQYF.

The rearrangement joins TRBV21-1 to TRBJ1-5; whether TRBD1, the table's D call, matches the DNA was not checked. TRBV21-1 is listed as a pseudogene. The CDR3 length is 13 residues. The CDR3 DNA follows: TGTGCCAGCAGAGAGGACAGGGGACAGCCCCAGCATTTT. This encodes CASREDRGQPQHF.

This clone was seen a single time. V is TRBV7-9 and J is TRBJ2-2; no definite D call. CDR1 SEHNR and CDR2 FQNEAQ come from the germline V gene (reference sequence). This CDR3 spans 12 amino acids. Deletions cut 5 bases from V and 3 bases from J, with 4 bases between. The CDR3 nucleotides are TGTGCCAGCAGCCCTTACACCGGGGAGCTGTTTTTT. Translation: CASSPYTGELFF.

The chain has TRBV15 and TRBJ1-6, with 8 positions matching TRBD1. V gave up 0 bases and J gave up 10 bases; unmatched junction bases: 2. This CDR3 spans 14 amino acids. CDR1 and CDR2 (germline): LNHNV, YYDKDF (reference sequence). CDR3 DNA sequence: TGTGCCACCAGCAGAGATACAGGGGGGTCACCCCTCCACTTT. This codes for CATSRDTGGSPLHF.

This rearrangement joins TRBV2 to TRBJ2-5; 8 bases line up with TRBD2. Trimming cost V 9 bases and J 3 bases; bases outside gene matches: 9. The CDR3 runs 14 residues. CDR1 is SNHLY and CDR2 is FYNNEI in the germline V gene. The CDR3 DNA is TGTGCCAGTAAAGCGGGGGTGCTGAAAGAGACCCAGTACTTC. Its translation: CASKAGVLKETQYF.

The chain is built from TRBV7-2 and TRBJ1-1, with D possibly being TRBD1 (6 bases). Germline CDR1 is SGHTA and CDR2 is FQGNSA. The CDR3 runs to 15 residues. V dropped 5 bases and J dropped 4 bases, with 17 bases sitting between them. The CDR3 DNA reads TGTGCCAGCAGCCCCGCGGGGGGGCTCACCACTGAAGCTTTCTTT. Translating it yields CASSPAGGLTTEAFF.

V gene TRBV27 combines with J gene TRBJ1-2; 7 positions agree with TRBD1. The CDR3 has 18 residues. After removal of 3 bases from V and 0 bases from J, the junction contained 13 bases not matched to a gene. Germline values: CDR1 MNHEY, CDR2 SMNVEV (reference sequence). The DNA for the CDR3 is TGTGCCAGCAGTTTCGGGGCGAAGGGGGCCCTACCTAACTATGGCTACACCTTC. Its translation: CASSFGAKGALPNYGYTF.

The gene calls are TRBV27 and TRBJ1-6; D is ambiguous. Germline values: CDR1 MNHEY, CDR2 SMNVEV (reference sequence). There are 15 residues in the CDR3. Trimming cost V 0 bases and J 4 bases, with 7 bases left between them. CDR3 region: CASSLSARYNSPLHF. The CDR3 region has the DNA TGTGCCAGCAGTTTATCGGCACGATATAATTCACCCCTCCACTTT.

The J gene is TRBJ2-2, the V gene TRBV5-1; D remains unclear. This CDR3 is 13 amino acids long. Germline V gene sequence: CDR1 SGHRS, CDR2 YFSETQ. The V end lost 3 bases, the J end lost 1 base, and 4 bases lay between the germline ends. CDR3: CASSSRNTGELFF. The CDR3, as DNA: TGCGCCAGCAGCTCCCGGAACACCGGGGAGCTGTTTTTT.

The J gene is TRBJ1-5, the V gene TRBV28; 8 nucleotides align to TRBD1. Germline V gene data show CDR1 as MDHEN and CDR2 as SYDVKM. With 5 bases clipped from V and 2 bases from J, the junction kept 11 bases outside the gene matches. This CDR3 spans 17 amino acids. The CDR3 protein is CASSRGSGGAGNQPQHF. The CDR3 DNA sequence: TGTGCCAGCAGTAGAGGATCAGGGGGCGCCGGCAATCAGCCCCAGCATTTT. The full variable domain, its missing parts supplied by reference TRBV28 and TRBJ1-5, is DVKVTQSSRYLVKRTGEKVFLECVQDMDHENMFWYRQDPGLGLRLIYFSYDVKMKEKGDIPEGYSVSREKKERFSLILESASTNQTSMYLCASSRGSGGAGNQPQHFGDGTRLSIL.

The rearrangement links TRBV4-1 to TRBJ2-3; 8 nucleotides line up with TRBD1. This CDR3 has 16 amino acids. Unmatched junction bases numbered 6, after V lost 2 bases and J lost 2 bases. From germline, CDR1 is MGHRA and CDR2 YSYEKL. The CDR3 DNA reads TGCGCCAGCAGCCAACTGAACAGGGGGTACACAGATACGCAGTATTTT. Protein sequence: CASSQLNRGYTDTQYF.

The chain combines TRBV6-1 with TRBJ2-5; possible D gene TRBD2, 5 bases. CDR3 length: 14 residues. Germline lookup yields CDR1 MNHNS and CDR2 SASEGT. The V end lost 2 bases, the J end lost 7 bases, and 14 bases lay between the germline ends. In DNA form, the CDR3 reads TGTGCCAGCAGTGAACGTGGTAGCGTGGCGACCCAGTACTTC. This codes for CASSERGSVATQYF.

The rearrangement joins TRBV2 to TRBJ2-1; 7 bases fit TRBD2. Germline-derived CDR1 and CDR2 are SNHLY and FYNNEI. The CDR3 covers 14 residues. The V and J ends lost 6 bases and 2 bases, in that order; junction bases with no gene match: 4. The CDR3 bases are TGTGCCAGCAGCAGTGGGGGGGCCTACAATGAGCAGTTCTTC. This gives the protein CASSSGGAYNEQFF.

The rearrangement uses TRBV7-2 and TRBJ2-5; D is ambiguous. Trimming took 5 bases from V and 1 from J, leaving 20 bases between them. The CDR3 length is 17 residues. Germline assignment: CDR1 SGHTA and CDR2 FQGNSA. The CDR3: CASSRRGSTPLQETQYF. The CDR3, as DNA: TGTGCCAGCAGCCGCAGAGGCAGCACTCCGCTCCAAGAGACCCAGTACTTC.

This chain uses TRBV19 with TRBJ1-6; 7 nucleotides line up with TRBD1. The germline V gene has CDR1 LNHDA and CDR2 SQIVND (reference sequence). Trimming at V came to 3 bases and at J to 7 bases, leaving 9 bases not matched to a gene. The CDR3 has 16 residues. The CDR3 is CASSITGQAFNSPLHF. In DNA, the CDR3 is TGTGCCAGTAGTATCACAGGACAGGCCTTCAATTCACCCCTCCACTTT.

CDR3 sequence (DNA): TGTGCCAGCAGCCAAGATACTGGGGTGGGACTAGCGGGGGGGCGGCAGACCCAGTACTTC. Its protein is CASSQDTGVGLAGGRQTQYF. V usage is TRBV4-2 and J usage is TRBJ2-5; 16 nucleotides match TRBD2. The V segment lost 0 bases and the J segment 6 bases; nucleotides outside the gene matches: 13. There are 20 residues in the CDR3. Germline CDR1 is LGHNA and CDR2 is YNFKEQ.

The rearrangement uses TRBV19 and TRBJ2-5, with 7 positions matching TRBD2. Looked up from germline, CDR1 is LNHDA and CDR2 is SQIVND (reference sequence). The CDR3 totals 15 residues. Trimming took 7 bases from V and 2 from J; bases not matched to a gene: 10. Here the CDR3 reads CASTRGTLGQETQYF. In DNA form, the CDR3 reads TGTGCCAGTACGCGGGGGACTTTAGGACAAGAGACCCAGTACTTC.

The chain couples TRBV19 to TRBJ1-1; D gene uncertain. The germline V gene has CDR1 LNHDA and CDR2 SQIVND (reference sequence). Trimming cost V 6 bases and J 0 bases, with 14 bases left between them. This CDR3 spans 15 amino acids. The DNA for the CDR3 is TGTGCCAGTAGCCCCGGAGGATCCCTGAACACTGAAGCTTTCTTT. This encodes CASSPGGSLNTEAFF.